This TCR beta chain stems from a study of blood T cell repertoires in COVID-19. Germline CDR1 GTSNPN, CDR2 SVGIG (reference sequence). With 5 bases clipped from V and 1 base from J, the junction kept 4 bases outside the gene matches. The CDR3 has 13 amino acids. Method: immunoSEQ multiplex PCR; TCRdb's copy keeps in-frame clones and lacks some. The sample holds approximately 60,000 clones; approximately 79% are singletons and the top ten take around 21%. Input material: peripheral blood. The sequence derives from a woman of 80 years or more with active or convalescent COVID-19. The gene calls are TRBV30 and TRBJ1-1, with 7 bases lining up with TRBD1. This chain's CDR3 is CAWRQGRNTEAFF. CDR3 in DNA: TGTGCCTGGCGACAGGGAAGGAACACTGAAGCTTTCTTT.